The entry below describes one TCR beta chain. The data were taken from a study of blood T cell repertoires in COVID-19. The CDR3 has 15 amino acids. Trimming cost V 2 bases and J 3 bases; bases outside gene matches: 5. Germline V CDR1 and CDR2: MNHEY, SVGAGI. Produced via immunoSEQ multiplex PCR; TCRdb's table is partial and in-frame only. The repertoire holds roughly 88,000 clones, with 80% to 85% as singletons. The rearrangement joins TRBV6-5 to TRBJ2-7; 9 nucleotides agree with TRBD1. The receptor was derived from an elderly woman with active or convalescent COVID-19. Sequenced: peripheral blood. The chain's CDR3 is CASSYTGTGFYEQYF. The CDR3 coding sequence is TGTGCCAGCAGTTACACCGGGACAGGGTTCTACGAGCAGTACTTC.